The T cell receptor beta chain described here comes from a study of cytomegalovirus exposure and HLA in healthy donors. Overall study: For the roughly 400 genotyped donors, 65% to 90% fell within the Caucasian-associated ancestry cluster. Study-level points and caveats: A later analysis linked a missense DCLRE1C variant to TCR beta V- and J-gene trimming.

Of note for this clone: Its specificity is not known.

13 Jbeta primers and 60 Vbeta primers were used for the PCR. Methods used by the authors: An analysis performed later counted roughly 80 million unique TCR beta chains (approximately 10 million of them shared). Produced via immunoSEQ multiplex PCR; TCRdb's table is partial and in-frame only. V and J calls and clone size are as listed in that table; D and trimming were resolved from the DNA. This listing includes over 120,000 clones. The source of this sequence is a male donor in good health and CMV-seronegative. The specimen was PBMCs.

The CDR3 DNA sequence: TGTGCCAGCAGTAATCCGGGACACCTGAACACTGAAGCTTTCTTT. Its translation is CASSNPGHLNTEAFF. The chain has TRBV6-1 and TRBJ1-1; tentatively, D is TRBD1 (6 bases). CDR1 MNHNS and CDR2 SASEGT come from the germline V gene. V lost 5 bases and J 0 bases, leaving 13 bases between the germline ends. CDR3 size: 15 residues.